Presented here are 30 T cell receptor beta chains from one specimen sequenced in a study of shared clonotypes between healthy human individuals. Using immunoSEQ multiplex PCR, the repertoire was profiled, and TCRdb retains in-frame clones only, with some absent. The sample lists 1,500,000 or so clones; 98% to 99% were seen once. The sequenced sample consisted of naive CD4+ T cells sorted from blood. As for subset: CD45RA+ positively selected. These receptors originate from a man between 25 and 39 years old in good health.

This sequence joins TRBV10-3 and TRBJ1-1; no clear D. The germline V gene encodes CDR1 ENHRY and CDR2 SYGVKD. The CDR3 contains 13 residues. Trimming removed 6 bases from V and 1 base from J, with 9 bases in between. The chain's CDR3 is CAIRGARNTEAFF. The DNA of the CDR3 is TGTGCCATCAGGGGAGCACGGAACACTGAAGCTTTCTTT.

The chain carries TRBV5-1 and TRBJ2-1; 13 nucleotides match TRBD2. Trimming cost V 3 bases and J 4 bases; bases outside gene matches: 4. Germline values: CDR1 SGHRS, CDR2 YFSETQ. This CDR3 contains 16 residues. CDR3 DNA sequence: TGCGCCAGCAGCTGGGGACTAGCGGGACTTTACAATGAGCAGTTCTTC. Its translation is CASSWGLAGLYNEQFF.

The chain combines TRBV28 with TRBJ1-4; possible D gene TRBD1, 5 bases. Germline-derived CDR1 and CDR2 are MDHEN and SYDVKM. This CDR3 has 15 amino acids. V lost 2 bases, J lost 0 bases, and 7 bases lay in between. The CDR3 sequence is CASSLIRATNEKLFF. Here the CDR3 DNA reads TGTGCCAGCAGTTTAATCAGGGCAACTAATGAAAAACTGTTTTTT. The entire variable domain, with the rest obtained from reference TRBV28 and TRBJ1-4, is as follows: DVKVTQSSRYLVKRTGEKVFLECVQDMDHENMFWYRQDPGLGLRLIYFSYDVKMKEKGDIPEGYSVSREKKERFSLILESASTNQTSMYLCASSLIRATNEKLFFGSGTQLSVL.

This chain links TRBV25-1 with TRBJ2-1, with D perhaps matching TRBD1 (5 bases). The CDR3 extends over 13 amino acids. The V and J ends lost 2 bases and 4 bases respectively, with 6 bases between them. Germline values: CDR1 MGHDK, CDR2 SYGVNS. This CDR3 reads CASSEPGYNEQFF. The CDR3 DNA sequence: TGTGCCAGCAGTGAACCAGGGTACAATGAGCAGTTCTTC.

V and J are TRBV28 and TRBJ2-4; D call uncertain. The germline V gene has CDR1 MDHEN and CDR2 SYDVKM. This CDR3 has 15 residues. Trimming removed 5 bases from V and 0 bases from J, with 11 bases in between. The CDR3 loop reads CASSLGTLAKNIQYF. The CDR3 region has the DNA TGTGCCAGCAGTCTTGGCACCTTAGCCAAAAACATTCAGTACTTC.

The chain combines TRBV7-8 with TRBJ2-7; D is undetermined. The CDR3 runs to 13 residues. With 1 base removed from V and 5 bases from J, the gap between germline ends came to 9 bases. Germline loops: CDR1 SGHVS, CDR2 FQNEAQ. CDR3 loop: CASSLGGVDEQYF. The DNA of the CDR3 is TGTGCCAGCAGCTTAGGAGGTGTCGACGAGCAGTACTTC. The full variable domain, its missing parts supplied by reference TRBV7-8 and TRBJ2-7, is GAGVSQSPRYKVAKRGQDVALRCDPISGHVSLFWYQQALGQGPEFLTYFQNEAQLDKSGLPSDRFFAERPEGSVSTLKIQRTQQEDSAVYLCASSLGGVDEQYFGPGTRLTVT.

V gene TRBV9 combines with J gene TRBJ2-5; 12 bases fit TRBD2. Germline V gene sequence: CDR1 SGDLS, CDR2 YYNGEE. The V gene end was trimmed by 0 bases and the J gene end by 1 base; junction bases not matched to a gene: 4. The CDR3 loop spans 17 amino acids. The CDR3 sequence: CASSVALAGGSQETQYF. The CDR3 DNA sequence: TGTGCCAGCAGCGTAGCACTAGCGGGAGGTTCCCAAGAGACCCAGTACTTC.

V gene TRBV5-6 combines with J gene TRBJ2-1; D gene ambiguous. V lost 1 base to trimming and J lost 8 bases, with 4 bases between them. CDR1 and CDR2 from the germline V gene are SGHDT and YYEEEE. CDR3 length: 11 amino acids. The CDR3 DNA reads TGTGCCAGCAGCTTGTTCGATGAGCAGTTCTTC. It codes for CASSLFDEQFF.

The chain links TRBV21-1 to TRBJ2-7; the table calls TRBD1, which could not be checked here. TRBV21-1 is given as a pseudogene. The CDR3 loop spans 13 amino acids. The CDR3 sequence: CASRAGGLDEQYF. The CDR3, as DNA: TGTGCCAGCAGGGCAGGGGGCTTAGACGAGCAGTACTTC.

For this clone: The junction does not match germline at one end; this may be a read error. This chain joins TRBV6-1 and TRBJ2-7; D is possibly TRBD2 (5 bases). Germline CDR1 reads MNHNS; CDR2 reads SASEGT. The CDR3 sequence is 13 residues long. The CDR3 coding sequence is TGTGCCAGCAGGAGGCCGCCTGAGGGAAAATGTAACTTC. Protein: CASRRPPEGKCNF.

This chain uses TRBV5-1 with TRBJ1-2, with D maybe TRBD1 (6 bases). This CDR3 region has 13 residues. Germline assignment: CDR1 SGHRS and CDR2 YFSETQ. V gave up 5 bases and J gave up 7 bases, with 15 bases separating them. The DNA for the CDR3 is TGCGCCAGCAGGACACACAGGGACTCTGGCTACACCTTC. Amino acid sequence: CASRTHRDSGYTF.

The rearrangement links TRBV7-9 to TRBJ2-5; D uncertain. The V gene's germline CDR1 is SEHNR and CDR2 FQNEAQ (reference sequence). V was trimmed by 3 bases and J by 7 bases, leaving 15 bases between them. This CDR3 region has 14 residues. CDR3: CASSFGAARATQYF. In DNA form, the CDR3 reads TGTGCCAGCAGCTTTGGTGCAGCCCGGGCGACCCAGTACTTC.

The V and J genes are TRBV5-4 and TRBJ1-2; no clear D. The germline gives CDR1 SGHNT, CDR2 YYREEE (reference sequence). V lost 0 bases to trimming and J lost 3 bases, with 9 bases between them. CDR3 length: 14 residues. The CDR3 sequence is CASSLVREDYGYTF. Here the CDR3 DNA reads TGTGCCAGCAGCTTGGTGAGGGAGGACTATGGCTACACCTTC.

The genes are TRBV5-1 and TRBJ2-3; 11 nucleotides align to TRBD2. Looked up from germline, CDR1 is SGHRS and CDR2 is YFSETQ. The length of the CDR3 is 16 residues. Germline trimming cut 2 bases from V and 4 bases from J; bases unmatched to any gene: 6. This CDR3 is CASSLRLAGRADTQYF. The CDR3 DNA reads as TGCGCCAGCAGCTTAAGACTAGCGGGAAGGGCAGATACGCAGTATTTT.

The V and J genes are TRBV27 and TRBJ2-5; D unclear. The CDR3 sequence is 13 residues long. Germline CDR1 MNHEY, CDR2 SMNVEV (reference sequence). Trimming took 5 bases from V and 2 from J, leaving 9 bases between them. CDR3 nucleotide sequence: TGTGCCAGCAGTCCCCTGACGCAAGAGACCCAGTACTTC. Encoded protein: CASSPLTQETQYF.

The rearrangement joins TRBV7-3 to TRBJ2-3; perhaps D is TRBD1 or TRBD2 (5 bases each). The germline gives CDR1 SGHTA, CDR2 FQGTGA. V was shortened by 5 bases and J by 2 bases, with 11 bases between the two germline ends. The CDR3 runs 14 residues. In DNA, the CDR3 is TGTGCCAGCAGCCCCAGGGACCTCACAGATACGCAGTATTTT. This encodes CASSPRDLTDTQYF.

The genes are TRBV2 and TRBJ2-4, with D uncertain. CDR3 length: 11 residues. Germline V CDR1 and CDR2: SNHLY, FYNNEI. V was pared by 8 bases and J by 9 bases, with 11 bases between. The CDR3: CASSGGGIQYF. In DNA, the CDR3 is TGTGCCAGCTCCGGCGGCGGCATTCAGTACTTC.

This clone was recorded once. CDR3 DNA sequence: TGCGCCAGCAGCTTGGGTAGCTGGGAGACCCAGTACTTC. Protein product: CASSLGSWETQYF. The rearrangement uses TRBV5-1 and TRBJ2-5, with unresolved D. The CDR3 has 13 amino acids. Germline lookup yields CDR1 SGHRS and CDR2 YFSETQ. Trimming left V 0 bases short and J 5 bases short, with 8 bases between.

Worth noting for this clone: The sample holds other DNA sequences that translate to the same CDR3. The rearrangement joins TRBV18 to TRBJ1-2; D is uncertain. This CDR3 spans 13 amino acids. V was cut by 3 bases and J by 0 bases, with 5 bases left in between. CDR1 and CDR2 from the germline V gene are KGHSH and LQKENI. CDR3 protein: CASSPGPNYGYTF. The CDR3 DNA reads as TGTGCCAGCTCACCTGGCCCTAACTATGGCTACACCTTC.

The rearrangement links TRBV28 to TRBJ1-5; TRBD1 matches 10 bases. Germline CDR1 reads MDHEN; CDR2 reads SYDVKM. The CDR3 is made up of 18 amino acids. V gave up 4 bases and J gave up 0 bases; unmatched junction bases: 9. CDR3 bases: TGTGCCAGCAGTTCCCCGGGACAGGGGATTTATAGCAATCAGCCCCAGCATTTT. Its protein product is CASSSPGQGIYSNQPQHF.

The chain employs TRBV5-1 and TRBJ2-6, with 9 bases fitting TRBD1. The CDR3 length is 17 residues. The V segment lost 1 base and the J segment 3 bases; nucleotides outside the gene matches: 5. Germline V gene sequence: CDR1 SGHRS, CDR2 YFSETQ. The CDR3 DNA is TGCGCCAGCAGCTTGATTAGGACAGGGGTTGGGGCCAACGTCCTGACTTTC. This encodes CASSLIRTGVGANVLTF. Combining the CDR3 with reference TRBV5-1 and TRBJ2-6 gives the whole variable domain KAGVTQTPRYLIKTRGQQVTLSCSPISGHRSVSWYQQTPGQGLQFLFEYFSETQRNKGNFPGRFSGRQFSNSRSEMNVSTLELGDSALYLCASSLIRTGVGANVLTFGAGSRLTVL.

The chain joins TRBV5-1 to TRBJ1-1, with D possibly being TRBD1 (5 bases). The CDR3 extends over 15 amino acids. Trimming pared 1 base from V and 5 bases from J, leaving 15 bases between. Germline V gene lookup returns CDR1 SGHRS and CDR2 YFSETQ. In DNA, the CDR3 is TGCGCCAGCAGCTTGAGGGACCCCCGGGTGACTGAAGCTTTCTTT. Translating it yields CASSLRDPRVTEAFF.

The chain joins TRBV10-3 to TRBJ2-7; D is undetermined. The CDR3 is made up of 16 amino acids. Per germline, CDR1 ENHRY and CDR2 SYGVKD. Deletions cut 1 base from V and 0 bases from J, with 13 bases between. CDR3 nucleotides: TGTGCCATCAGTGAGTTGGGTCAGGTAGACTCCTACGAGCAGTACTTC. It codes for CAISELGQVDSYEQYF.

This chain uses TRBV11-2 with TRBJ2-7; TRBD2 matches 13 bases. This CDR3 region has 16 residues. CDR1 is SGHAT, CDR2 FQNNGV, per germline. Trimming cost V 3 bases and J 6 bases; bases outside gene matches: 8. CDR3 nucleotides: TGTGCCAGCAGCTTCGGACTAGCGGGAGTAGAAGGCGAGCAGTACTTC. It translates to CASSFGLAGVEGEQYF.

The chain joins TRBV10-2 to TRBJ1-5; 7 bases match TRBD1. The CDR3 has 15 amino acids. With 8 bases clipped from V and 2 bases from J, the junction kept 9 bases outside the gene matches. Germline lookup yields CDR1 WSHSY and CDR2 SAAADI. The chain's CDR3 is CASRHSDRGNQPQHF. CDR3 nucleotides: TGCGCCAGCCGCCACTCTGACAGGGGCAATCAGCCCCAGCATTTT.

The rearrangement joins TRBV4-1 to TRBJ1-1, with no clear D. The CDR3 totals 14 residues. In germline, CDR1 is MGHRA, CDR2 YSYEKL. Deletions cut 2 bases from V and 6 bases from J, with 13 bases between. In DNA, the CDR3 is TGCGCCAGCAGCCAACCGATTCTTCGCGCTGAAGCTTTCTTT. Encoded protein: CASSQPILRAEAFF.

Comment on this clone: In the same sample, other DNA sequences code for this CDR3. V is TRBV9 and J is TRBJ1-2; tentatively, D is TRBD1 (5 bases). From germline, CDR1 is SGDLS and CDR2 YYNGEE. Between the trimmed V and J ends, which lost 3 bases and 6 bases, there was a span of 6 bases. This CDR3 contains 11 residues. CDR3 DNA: TGTGCCAGCAGCGCGGGGGATGGCTACACCTTC. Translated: CASSAGDGYTF.

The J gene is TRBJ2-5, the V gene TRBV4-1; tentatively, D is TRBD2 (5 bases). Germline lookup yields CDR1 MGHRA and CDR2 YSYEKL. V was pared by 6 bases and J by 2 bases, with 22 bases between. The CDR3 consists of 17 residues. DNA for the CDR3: TGCGCCAGCAGTCTCAGCGGCGGAAAGACCTTTCAAGAGACCCAGTACTTC. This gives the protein CASSLSGGKTFQETQYF.

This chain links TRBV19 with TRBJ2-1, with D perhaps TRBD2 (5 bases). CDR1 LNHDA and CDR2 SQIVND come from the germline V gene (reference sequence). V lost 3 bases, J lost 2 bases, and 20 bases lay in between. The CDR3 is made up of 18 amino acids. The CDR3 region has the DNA TGTGCCAGTAGTATCGGGGTTGGCGTCGGAAACGCCTACAATGAGCAGTTCTTC. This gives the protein CASSIGVGVGNAYNEQFF.

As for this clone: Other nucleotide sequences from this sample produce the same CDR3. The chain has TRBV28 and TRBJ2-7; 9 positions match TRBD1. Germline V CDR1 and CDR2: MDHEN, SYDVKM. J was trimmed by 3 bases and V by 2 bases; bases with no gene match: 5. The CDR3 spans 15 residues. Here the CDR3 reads CASSLPGQGFYEQYF. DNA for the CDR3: TGTGCCAGCAGTTTACCGGGACAGGGCTTCTACGAGCAGTACTTC.